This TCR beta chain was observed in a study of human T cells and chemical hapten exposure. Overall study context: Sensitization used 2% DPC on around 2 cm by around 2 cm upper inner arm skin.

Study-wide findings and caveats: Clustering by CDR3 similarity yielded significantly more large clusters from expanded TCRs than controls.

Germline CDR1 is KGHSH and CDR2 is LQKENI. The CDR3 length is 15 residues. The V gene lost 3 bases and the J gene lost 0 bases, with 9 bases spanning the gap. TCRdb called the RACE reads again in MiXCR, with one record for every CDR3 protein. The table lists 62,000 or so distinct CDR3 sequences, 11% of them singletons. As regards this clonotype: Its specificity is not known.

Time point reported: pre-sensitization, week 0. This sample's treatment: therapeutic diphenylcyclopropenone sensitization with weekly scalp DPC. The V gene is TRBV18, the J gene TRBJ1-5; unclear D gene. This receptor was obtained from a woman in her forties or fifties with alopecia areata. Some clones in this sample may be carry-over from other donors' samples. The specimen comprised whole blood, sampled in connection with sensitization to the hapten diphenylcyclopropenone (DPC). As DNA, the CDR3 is TGTGCCAGCTCACCGAAGGTTAATAGCAATCAGCCCCAGCATTTT. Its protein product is CASSPKVNSNQPQHF.